This T cell receptor beta chain was identified during a study of PD-L1 blockade in urothelial cancer. Overall study: From about 2014, patients received atezolizumab, given as 1,200 mg intravenously every 3 weeks. About 90% of the roughly 30 patients were men who had bladder-origin urothelial cancer. Blood was evaluated 3 weeks (second dose) and 6 weeks after therapy began. T cells were recovered from blood samples at a median of around 150,000.

Sequenced by immunoSEQ multiplex PCR; TCRdb stores in-frame clones only, minus some. The table includes about 81,000 clones, over 80% detected once. The time point is: pretreatment peripheral blood. Trimming took off 2 bases at V and 0 bases at J, with 14 bases between the two ends. This CDR3 has 16 amino acids. Germline V gives CDR1 GTSNPN, CDR2 SVGIG (reference sequence). The clonotype originates from a man between 40 and 49 years old with urothelial cancer. The chain carries TRBV30 and TRBJ1-3, with a possible D match to TRBD1 (5 bases). The sequencing used PBMCs, collected around atezolizumab (anti-PD-L1) treatment. The CDR3 loop is CAWSPRAGPSGNTIYF. The DNA for the CDR3 is TGTGCCTGGAGTCCTAGGGCAGGGCCCTCTGGAAACACCATATATTTT.